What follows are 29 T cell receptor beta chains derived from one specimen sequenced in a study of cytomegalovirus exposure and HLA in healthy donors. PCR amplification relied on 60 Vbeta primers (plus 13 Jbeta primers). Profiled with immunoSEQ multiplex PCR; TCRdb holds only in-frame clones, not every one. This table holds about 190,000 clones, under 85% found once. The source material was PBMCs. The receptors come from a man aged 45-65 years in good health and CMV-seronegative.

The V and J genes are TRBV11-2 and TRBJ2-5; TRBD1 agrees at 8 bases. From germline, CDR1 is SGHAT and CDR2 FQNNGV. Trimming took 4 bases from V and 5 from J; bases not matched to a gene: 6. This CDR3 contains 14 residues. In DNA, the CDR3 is TGTGCCAGCAGCTCTGACAGGGGTGGGGAGACCCAGTACTTC. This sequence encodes CASSSDRGGETQYF.

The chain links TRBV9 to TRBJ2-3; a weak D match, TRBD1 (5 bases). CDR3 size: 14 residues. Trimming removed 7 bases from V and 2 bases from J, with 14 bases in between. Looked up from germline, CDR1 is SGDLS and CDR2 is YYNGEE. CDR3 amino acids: CASQGSSYTDTQYF. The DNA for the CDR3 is TGTGCCAGCCAGGGCAGCTCTTACACAGATACGCAGTATTTT.

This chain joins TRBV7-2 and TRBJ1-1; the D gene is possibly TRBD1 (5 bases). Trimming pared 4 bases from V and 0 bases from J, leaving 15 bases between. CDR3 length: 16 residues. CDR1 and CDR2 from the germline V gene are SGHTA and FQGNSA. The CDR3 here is CASSSRGRRMNTEAFF. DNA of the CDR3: TGTGCCAGCAGCTCCCGGGGGAGGCGTATGAACACTGAAGCTTTCTTT.

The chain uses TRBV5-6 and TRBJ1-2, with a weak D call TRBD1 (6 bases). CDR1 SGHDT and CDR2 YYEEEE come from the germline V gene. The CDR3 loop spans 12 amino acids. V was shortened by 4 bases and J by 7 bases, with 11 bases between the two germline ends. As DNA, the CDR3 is TGTGCCAGCAGCGGGGGGGCGACTGGCTACACCTTC. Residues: CASSGGATGYTF.

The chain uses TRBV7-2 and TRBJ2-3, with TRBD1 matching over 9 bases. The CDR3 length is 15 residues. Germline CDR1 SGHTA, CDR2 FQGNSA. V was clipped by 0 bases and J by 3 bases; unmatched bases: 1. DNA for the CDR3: TGTGCCAGCAGCTTAGCGGGGACAGGGACAGATACGCAGTATTTT. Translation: CASSLAGTGTDTQYF. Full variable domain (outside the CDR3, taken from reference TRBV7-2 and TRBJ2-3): GAGVSQSPSNKVTEKGKDVELRCDPISGHTALYWYRQSLGQGLEFLIYFQGNSAPDKSGLPSDRFSAERTGGSVSTLTIQRTQQEDSAVYLCASSLAGTGTDTQYFGPGTRLTVL.

The CDR3 DNA is TGTGCCAGCAGCCCCCGACTAGCGGGGCCGAACACCGGGGAGCTGTTTTTT. It is translated as CASSPRLAGPNTGELFF. The chain joins TRBV7-2 to TRBJ2-2, with 11 positions matching TRBD2. J was trimmed by 0 bases and V by 5 bases; bases with no gene match: 5. CDR1 and CDR2 (germline): SGHTA, FQGNSA. The CDR3 consists of 17 residues.

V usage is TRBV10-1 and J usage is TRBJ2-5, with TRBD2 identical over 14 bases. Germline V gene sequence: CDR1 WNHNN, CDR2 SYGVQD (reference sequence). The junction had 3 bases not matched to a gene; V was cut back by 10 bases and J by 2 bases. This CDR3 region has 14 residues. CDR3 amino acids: CATGTSGSQETQYF. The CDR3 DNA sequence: TGCGCCACTGGGACTAGCGGGAGTCAAGAGACCCAGTACTTC.

Written as DNA, the CDR3 is TGTGCCAGCAGATTTGGGGCAGCTAATGAAAAACTGTTTTTT. It encodes CASRFGAANEKLFF. This chain connects TRBV6-5 to TRBJ1-4; D possibly corresponds to TRBD1 (5 bases). Trimming removed 6 bases at V and 3 bases at J, with 11 bases between. The CDR3 is made up of 14 amino acids. The V gene's germline CDR1 is MNHEY and CDR2 SVGAGI.

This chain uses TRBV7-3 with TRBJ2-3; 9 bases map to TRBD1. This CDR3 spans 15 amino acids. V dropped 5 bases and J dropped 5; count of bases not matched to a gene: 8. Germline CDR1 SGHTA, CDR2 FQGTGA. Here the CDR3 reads CASSAGTGSLDTQYF. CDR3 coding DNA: TGTGCCAGCAGCGCGGGGACAGGGTCTTTAGATACGCAGTATTTT.

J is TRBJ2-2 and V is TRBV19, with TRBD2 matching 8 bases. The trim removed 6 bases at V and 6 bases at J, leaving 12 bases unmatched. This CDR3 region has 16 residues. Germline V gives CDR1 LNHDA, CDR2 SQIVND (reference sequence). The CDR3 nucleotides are TGTGCCAGTAGCCGATCCGGGACTAGGGTCCCCGGGGAGCTGTTTTTT. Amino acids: CASSRSGTRVPGELFF. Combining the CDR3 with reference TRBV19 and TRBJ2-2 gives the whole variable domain DGGITQSPKYLFRKEGQNVTLSCEQNLNHDAMYWYRQDPGQGLRLIYYSQIVNDFQKGDIAEGYSVSREKKESFPLTVTSAQKNPTAFYLCASSRSGTRVPGELFFGEGSRLTVL.

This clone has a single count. CDR3 in DNA: TGTGCCAGCAGCTGGAGACAGGGGCCGAATTCACCCCTCCACTTT. Encoded protein: CASSWRQGPNSPLHF. V is TRBV7-3 and J is TRBJ1-6, with 8 bases lining up with TRBD1. The CDR3 is made up of 15 amino acids. J gave up 7 bases and V 4 bases, and 6 bases lay outside the gene matches. CDR1 is SGHTA and CDR2 is FQGTGA in the germline V gene.

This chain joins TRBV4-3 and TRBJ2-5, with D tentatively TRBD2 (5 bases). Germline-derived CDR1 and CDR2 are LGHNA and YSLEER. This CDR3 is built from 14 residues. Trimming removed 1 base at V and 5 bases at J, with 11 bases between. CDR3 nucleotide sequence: TGCGCCAGCAGCCAAGGCGGGCAGGCGGAGACCCAGTACTTC. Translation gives CASSQGGQAETQYF.

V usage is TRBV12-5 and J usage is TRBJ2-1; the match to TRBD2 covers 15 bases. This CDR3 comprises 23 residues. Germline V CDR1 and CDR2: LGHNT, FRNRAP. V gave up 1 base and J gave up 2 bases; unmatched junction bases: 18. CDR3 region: CASGLATLPGLRTSGGAYNEQFF. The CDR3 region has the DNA TGTGCTAGTGGTTTGGCCACACTACCGGGACTCCGGACTAGCGGGGGGGCCTACAATGAGCAGTTCTTC.

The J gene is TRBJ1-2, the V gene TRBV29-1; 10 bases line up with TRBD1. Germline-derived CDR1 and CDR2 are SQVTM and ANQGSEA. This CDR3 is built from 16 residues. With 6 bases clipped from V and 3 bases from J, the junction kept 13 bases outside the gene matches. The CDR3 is CSVRGGDRGGYYGYTF. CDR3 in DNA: TGCAGCGTCCGAGGAGGGGACAGGGGAGGGTACTATGGCTACACCTTC.

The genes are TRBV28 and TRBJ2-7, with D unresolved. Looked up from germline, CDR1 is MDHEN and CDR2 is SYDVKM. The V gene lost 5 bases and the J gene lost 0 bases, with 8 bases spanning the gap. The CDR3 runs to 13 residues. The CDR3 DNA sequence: TGTGCCAGCAGTCCCGGGTCCTCCTACGAGCAGTACTTC. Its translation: CASSPGSSYEQYF.

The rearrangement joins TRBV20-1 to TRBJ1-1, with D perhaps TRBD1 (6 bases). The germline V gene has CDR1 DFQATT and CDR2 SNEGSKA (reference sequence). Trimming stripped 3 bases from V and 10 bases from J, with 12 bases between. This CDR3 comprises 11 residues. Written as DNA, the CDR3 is TGCAGTGCTAGTCTGGACAGTGGAGCTTTCTTT. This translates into CSASLDSGAFF.

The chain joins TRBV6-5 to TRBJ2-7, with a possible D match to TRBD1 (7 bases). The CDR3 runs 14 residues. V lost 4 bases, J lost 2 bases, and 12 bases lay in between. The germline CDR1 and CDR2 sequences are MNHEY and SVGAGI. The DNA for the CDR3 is TGTGCCAGCAGTTCTGGAGGGGGCACCTACGAGCAGTACTTC. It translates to CASSSGGGTYEQYF.

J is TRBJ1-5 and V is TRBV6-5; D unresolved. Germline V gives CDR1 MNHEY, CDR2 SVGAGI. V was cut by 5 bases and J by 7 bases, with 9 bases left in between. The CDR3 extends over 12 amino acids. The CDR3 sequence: CASSELAQPQHF. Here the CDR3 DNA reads TGTGCCAGCAGTGAATTAGCGCAGCCCCAGCATTTT.

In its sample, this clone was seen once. The CDR3 sequence is CASSEAQGSRETQYF. The CDR3 region has the DNA TGTGCCAGCAGTGAAGCACAGGGGTCTCGGGAGACCCAGTACTTC. The chain carries TRBV6-1 and TRBJ2-5; 7 nucleotides align to TRBD1. The germline gives CDR1 MNHNS, CDR2 SASEGT. After removal of 0 bases from V and 5 bases from J, the junction contained 6 bases not matched to a gene. There are 15 residues in the CDR3.

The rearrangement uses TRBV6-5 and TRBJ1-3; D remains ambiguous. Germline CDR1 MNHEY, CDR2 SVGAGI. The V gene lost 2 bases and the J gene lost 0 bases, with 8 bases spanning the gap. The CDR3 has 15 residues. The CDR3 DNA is TGTGCCAGCAGTTACACACCCAACTCTGGAAACACCATATATTTT. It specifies CASSYTPNSGNTIYF.

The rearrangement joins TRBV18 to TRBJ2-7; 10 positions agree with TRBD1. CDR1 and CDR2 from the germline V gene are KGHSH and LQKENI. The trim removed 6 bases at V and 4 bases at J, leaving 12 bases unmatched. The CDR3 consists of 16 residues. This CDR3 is CASSPPGQGVSYEQYF. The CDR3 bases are TGTGCCAGCTCCCCCCCCGGACAGGGGGTTTCATACGAGCAGTACTTC.

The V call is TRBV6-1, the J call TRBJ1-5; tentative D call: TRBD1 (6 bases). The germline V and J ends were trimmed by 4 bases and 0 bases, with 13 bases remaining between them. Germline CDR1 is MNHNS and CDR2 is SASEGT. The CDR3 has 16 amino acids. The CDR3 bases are TGTGCCAGCAGTGCCGACAGGCCGTTTAGCAATCAGCCCCAGCATTTT. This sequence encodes CASSADRPFSNQPQHF.

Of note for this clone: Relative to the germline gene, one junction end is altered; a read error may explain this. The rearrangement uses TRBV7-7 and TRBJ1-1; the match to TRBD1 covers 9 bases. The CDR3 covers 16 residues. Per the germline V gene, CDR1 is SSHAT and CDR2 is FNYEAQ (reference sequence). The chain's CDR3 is CASSPEGQGANTEAFF. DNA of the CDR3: TGTGCTAGCAGCCCAGAGGGACAGGGAGCGAACACTGAAGCTTTCTTT.

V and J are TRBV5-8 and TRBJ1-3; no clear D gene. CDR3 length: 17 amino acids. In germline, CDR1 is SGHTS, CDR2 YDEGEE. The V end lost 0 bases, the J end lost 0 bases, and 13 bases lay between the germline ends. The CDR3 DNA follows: TGTGCCAGCAGCTTGGCCGGGAAACTGTTCTCTGGAAACACCATATATTTT. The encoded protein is CASSLAGKLFSGNTIYF.

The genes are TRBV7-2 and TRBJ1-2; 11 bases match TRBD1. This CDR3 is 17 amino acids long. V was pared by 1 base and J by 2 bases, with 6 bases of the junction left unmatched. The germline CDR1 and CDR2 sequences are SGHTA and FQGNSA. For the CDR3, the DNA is TGTGCCAGCAGCTTAGAGTCCGGGACAGGGGGAAACTATGGCTACACCTTC. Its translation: CASSLESGTGGNYGYTF.

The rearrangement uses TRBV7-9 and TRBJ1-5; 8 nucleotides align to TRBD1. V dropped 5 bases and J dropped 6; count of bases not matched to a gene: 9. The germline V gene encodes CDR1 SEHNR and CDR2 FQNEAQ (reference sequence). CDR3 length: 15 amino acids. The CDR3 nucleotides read TGTGCCAGCAGCCTTGGACAGGGTGGGACTCAGCCCCAGCATTTT. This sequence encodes CASSLGQGGTQPQHF.

This CDR3 reads CASSLAHPTGGATQYF. The DNA for the CDR3 is TGTGCCAGCAGCTTAGCGCACCCGACAGGTGGGGCGACCCAGTACTTC. The chain has TRBV11-2 and TRBJ2-5; maybe TRBD1 (6 bases). Germline CDR1 reads SGHAT; CDR2 reads FQNNGV. Trimming left V 1 base short and J 7 bases short, with 19 bases between. CDR3 length equals 16 residues.

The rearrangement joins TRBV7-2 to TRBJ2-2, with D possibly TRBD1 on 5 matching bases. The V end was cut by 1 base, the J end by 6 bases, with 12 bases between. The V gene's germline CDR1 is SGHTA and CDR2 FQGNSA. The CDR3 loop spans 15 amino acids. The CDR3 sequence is CASSLGGRSAGELFF. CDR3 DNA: TGTGCCAGCAGCTTAGGGGGCAGGTCAGCCGGGGAGCTGTTTTTT. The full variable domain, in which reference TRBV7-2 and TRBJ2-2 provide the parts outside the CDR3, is GAGVSQSPSNKVTEKGKDVELRCDPISGHTALYWYRQSLGQGLEFLIYFQGNSAPDKSGLPSDRFSAERTGGSVSTLTIQRTQQEDSAVYLCASSLGGRSAGELFFGEGSRLTVL.

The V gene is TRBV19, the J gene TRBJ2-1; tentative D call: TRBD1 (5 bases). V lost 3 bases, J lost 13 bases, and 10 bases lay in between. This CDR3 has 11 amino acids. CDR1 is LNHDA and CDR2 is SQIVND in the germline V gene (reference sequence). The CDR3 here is CASSIQGGQFF. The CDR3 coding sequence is TGTGCCAGTAGTATTCAGGGTGGCCAGTTCTTC.